The next 21 T cell receptor beta chains were all read from a single sample in a study of T cell repertoires in cytomegalovirus infection. Their antigens remain unidentified. MiXCR, applied by TCRdb to the reads, yields one record per CDR3 protein. Among about 740,000 distinct CDR3 sequences, around 30% were seen once, and the ten largest hold 15% to 20%. Sequenced material: cultured PBMCs, taken from culture after CMV antigen stimulation. The source of these receptors is a human donor in good health (CMV status not recorded). Some clones in this sample may be carry-over from other donors' samples.

Many counts were recorded for this clonotype. This rearrangement joins TRBV7-2 to TRBJ2-7; TRBD2 is a possible D gene (7 bases). CDR1 is SGHTA, CDR2 FQGNSA, per germline. Trimming took off 6 bases at V and 2 bases at J, with 17 bases between the two ends. The CDR3 runs 15 residues. CDR3 DNA sequence: TGTGCCAGCAGGCCCGGGGGGCTCGGGGCCTACGAGCAGTACTTC. Translating it yields CASRPGGLGAYEQYF.

This clonotype was counted only a few times. Here the CDR3 reads CASSSCPECEQYF. DNA for the CDR3: TGTGCCAGCAGTTCATGCCCTGAGTGCGAGCAGTACTTC. V usage is TRBV6-1 and J usage is TRBJ2-7; D is ambiguous. The CDR3 covers 13 residues. Trimming removed 5 bases at V and 6 bases at J, with 14 bases between. CDR1 and CDR2 (germline): MNHNS, SASEGT.

The J gene is TRBJ1-6, the V gene TRBV11-2; the match to TRBD1 covers 7 bases. The trim removed 5 bases at V and 10 bases at J, leaving 11 bases unmatched. Germline values: CDR1 SGHAT, CDR2 FQNNGV. The CDR3 extends over 15 amino acids. CDR3 DNA sequence: TGTGCCAGCAGCCAAGTGGCAGGGGGTCGGTCACCCCTCCACTTT. It is translated as CASSQVAGGRSPLHF.

This clonotype was detected a few times. The chain has TRBV7-8 and TRBJ2-1; no reliable D call. This CDR3 is built from 14 residues. The germline V gene encodes CDR1 SGHVS and CDR2 FQNEAQ. Trimming removed 8 bases at V and 3 bases at J, with 14 bases between. CDR3 in amino acids: CASLRGEGYNEQFF. The DNA for the CDR3 is TGTGCCAGCCTCCGTGGGGAAGGCTACAATGAGCAGTTCTTC.

This clonotype was recorded many times. The chain joins TRBV7-2 to TRBJ2-7; D not certain. The CDR3 consists of 13 residues. CDR1 SGHTA and CDR2 FQGNSA come from the germline V gene. V lost 1 base to trimming and J lost 4 bases, with 8 bases between them. CDR3 residues: CASSLVWGYEQYF. The CDR3 nucleotides read TGTGCCAGCAGCTTAGTTTGGGGTTACGAGCAGTACTTC.

V and J are TRBV6-1 and TRBJ1-5; TRBD1 might be the D (6 bases). V was pared by 7 bases and J by 2 bases, with 9 bases between. Per the germline V gene, CDR1 is MNHNS and CDR2 is SASEGT. The CDR3 has 13 amino acids. The CDR3 protein is CASTGVGNQPQHF. The CDR3 DNA reads as TGTGCCAGCACAGGGGTCGGCAATCAGCCCCAGCATTTT.

The chain is built from TRBV19 and TRBJ2-3; TRBD1 aligns across 12 bases. Germline trimming cut 5 bases from V and 6 bases from J; bases unmatched to any gene: 15. Germline V CDR1 and CDR2: LNHDA, SQIVND (reference sequence). The CDR3 length is 18 residues. The CDR3 bases are TGTGCCAGTAGTTCCCTCATCCCGGGACAGGGGGCTGTGGATACGCAGTATTTT. The encoded protein is CASSSLIPGQGAVDTQYF. The whole variable domain, remainder taken from reference TRBV19 and TRBJ2-3, is DGGITQSPKYLFRKEGQNVTLSCEQNLNHDAMYWYRQDPGQGLRLIYYSQIVNDFQKGDIAEGYSVSREKKESFPLTVTSAQKNPTAFYLCASSSLIPGQGAVDTQYFGPGTRLTVL.

The chain combines TRBV19 with TRBJ1-2; D may be TRBD1 (5 bases). Germline CDR1 reads LNHDA; CDR2 reads SQIVND (reference sequence). The CDR3 has 20 amino acids. Trimming removed 5 bases at V and 3 bases at J, with 31 bases between. Here the CDR3 DNA reads TGTGCCAGTAGTTTCAGTCAAACAGGTCCCTCCACGTATTCCGACTATGGCTACACCTTC. The encoded protein is CASSFSQTGPSTYSDYGYTF.

The chain joins TRBV6-6 to TRBJ2-1; TRBD2 agrees at 9 bases. Germline assignment: CDR1 MNHNY and CDR2 SVGAGI (reference sequence). The CDR3 has 18 amino acids. The trim removed 0 bases at V and 5 bases at J, leaving 11 bases unmatched. Here the CDR3 DNA reads TGTGCCAGCAGTTACTCCTCGGAGCGGGAGGTTACTGACAATGAGCAGTTCTTC. It is translated as CASSYSSEREVTDNEQFF.

The chain combines TRBV7-9 with TRBJ2-1, with D perhaps matching TRBD1 or TRBD2 (5 bases each). The germline V gene has CDR1 SEHNR and CDR2 FQNEAQ (reference sequence). The CDR3 runs to 15 residues. V shed 1 base and J shed 6 bases, with 13 bases lying between them. The CDR3 sequence is CASSLVRGRLNEQFF. CDR3 DNA: TGTGCCAGCAGCTTAGTCCGGGGACGACTCAATGAGCAGTTCTTC.

The rearrangement joins TRBV20-1 to TRBJ2-7; 9 bases map to TRBD1. CDR1 and CDR2 (germline): DFQATT, SNEGSKA (reference sequence). The V gene end was trimmed by 5 bases and the J gene end by 2 bases; junction bases not matched to a gene: 7. The CDR3 has 14 residues. The CDR3 loop is CSALRDRVTYEQYF. The CDR3 bases are TGCAGTGCTCTCCGGGACAGGGTAACCTACGAGCAGTACTTC.

In this sample, this clonotype turned up a few times. The chain combines TRBV6-1 with TRBJ1-1; D not certain. Germline-derived CDR1 and CDR2 are MNHNS and SASEGT. This CDR3 is 13 amino acids long. The V end lost 5 bases, the J end lost 3 bases, and 10 bases lay between the germline ends. The CDR3, as DNA: TGTGCCAGCAGTCCCCGGCCGGACACTGAAGCTTTCTTT. Translation gives CASSPRPDTEAFF.

The chain has TRBV3-1 and TRBJ2-7, with D perhaps matching TRBD1 (6 bases). Looked up from germline, CDR1 is LGHDT and CDR2 is YNNKEL (reference sequence). The CDR3 is 14 residues long. Trimming left V 10 bases short and J 6 bases short, with 22 bases between. DNA of the CDR3: TGTGCCACCGGACCTTCCTGGGGGCAAAGCGAGCAGTACTTC. This sequence encodes CATGPSWGQSEQYF.

The gene calls are TRBV11-2 and TRBJ2-3; D not certain. This CDR3 contains 14 residues. The V end was cut by 5 bases, the J end by 5 bases, with 14 bases between. Germline-derived CDR1 and CDR2 are SGHAT and FQNNGV. In DNA, the CDR3 is TGTGCCAGCAGCCTCGAGCGAGGCAGAGATACGCAGTATTTT. Amino acid sequence: CASSLERGRDTQYF.

This sequence joins TRBV28 and TRBJ2-1; 11 bases align to TRBD1. This CDR3 has 12 amino acids. V dropped 9 bases and J dropped 8; count of bases not matched to a gene: 3. Germline CDR1 and CDR2: MDHEN and SYDVKM. The CDR3 is CASGTGGHEQFF. The CDR3 DNA follows: TGTGCCAGTGGGACAGGGGGTCATGAGCAGTTCTTC.

The chain carries TRBV7-9 and TRBJ2-3; the match to TRBD2 covers 10 bases. With 2 bases clipped from V and 1 base from J, the junction kept 3 bases outside the gene matches. Germline CDR1 and CDR2: SEHNR and FQNEAQ (reference sequence). The CDR3 loop spans 16 amino acids. DNA of the CDR3: TGTGCCAGCAGCTTAAACCTAGCGGGAGGCACAGATACGCAGTATTTT. As protein: CASSLNLAGGTDTQYF.

This chain joins TRBV19 and TRBJ2-7; D call uncertain. Trimming removed 5 bases at V and 4 bases at J, with 12 bases between. This CDR3 has 13 amino acids. CDR1 is LNHDA and CDR2 is SQIVND in the germline V gene (reference sequence). In DNA form, the CDR3 reads TGTGCCAGTAGTGCCTCCCTAGGGTACGAGCAGTACTTC. Its protein is CASSASLGYEQYF. Supplemented by reference TRBV19 and TRBJ2-7, the full variable domain reads DGGITQSPKYLFRKEGQNVTLSCEQNLNHDAMYWYRQDPGQGLRLIYYSQIVNDFQKGDIAEGYSVSREKKESFPLTVTSAQKNPTAFYLCASSASLGYEQYFGPGTRLTVT.

This clonotype has more than one count but fewer than ten. The V gene is TRBV12-3 or TRBV12-4, the J gene TRBJ2-3; 8 positions agree with TRBD2. The CDR3 sequence is 16 residues long. J lost 4 bases, V lost 5 bases, and 11 bases had no gene match. CDR3 sequence: CASSPPGGAGADTQYF. The CDR3 bases are TGTGCCAGCAGTCCCCCGGGGGGGGCCGGGGCAGATACGCAGTATTTT.

A few counts support this clonotype. The CDR3 here is CASIPRVRGGEAFF. CDR3 nucleotides: TGTGCCAGCATCCCCAGGGTAAGGGGTGGTGAAGCTTTCTTT. V usage is TRBV12-3 or TRBV12-4 and J usage is TRBJ1-1; tentatively, D is TRBD1 (5 bases). This CDR3 has 14 residues. Trimming cost V 7 bases and J 7 bases, with 19 bases left between them.

V gene TRBV13 combines with J gene TRBJ2-7; maybe TRBD1 (5 bases). There are 17 residues in the CDR3. The V end was cut by 4 bases, the J end by 2 bases, with 21 bases between. Germline V gene data show CDR1 as PRHDT and CDR2 as FYEKMQ (reference sequence). The CDR3, as DNA: TGTGCCAGCAGCTACCTAAGGCCCCCGGACACCGCCTACGAGCAGTACTTC. It yields the protein CASSYLRPPDTAYEQYF. Using reference TRBV13 and TRBJ2-7 for the parts outside the CDR3, the full variable domain is AAGVIQSPRHLIKEKRETATLKCYPIPRHDTVYWYQQGPGQDPQFLISFYEKMQSDKGSIPDRFSAQQFSDYHSELNMSSLELGDSALYFCASSYLRPPDTAYEQYFGPGTRLTVT.

This chain uses TRBV5-1 with TRBJ1-6; D perhaps matches TRBD1 (6 bases). Germline V lookup: CDR1 SGHRS, CDR2 YFSETQ. V dropped 0 bases and J dropped 10 bases, with 11 bases sitting between them. There are 14 residues in the CDR3. The DNA of the CDR3 is TGCGCCAGCAGCTTGGACAGGGTCGAATCACCCCTCCACTTT. Its protein is CASSLDRVESPLHF.